This T cell receptor (beta chain) was sequenced for a study of CD8+ T cells in alopecia areata. Isolated RNA was reverse transcribed into cDNA used as the sequencing template. Clones were sequenced by immunoSEQ multiplex PCR, and TCRdb holds only the in-frame ones, with some missing. Found here are approximately 150,000 clones, around 64% of them singletons; the top ten hold about an eighth. There are 14 residues in the CDR3. Trimming at V came to 4 bases and at J to 2 bases, leaving 5 bases not matched to a gene. In germline, CDR1 is GTSNPN, CDR2 SVGIG (reference sequence). The chain combines TRBV30 with TRBJ2-1, with 7 bases fitting TRBD1. The input for sequencing was CD8+ T cells sorted from blood, taken at week 0. This clonotype was sampled from a human donor with alopecia areata. For the CDR3, the DNA is TGTGCCTGGAACCCGACAGGGCCCTACAATGAGCAGTTCTTC. Translation: CAWNPTGPYNEQFF. Full variable domain (remainder filled in from reference TRBV30 and TRBJ2-1): SQTIHQWPATLVQPVGSPLSLECTVEGTSNPNLYWYRQAAGRGLQLLFYSVGIGQISSEVPQNLSASRPQDRQFILSSKKLLLSDSGFYLCAWNPTGPYNEQFFGPGTRLTVL.